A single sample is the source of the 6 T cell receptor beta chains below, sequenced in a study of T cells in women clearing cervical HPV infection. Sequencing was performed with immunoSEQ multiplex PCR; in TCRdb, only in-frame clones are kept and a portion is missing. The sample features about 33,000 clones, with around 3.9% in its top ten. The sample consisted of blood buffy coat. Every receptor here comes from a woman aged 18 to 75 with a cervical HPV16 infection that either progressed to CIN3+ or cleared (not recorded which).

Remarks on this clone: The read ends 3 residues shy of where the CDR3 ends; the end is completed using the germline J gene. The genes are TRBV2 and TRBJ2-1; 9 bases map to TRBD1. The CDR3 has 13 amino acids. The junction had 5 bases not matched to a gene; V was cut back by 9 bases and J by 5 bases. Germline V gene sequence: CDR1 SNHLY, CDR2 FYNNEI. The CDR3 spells CARMGQGNNEQFF. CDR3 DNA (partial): TGTGCCAGGATGGGACAGGGTAACAATGAG.

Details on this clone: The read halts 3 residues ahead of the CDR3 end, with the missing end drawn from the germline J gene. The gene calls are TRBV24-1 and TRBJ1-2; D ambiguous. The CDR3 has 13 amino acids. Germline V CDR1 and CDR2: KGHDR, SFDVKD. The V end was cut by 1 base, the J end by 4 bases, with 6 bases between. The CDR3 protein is CATSDFLGYGYTF. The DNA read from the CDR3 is TGTGCCACCAGTGATTTCCTCGGCTATGGC.

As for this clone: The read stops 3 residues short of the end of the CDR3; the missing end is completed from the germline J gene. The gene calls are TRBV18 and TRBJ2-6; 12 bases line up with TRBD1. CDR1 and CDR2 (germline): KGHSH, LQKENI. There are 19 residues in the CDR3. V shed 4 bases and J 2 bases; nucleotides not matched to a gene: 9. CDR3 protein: CASSLYMGQGAAGANVLTF. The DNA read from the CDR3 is TGTGCCAGCTCACTATATATGGGACAGGGGGCGGCTGGGGCCAACGTC.

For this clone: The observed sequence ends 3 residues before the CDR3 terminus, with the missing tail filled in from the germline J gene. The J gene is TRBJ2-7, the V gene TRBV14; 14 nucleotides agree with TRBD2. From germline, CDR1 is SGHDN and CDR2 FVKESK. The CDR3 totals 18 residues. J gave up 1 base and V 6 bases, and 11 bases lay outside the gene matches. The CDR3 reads CASSLSLGTSGRSYEQYF. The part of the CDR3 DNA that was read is TGTGCCAGCAGTCTTAGTCTCGGGACTAGCGGGAGATCCTACGAG.

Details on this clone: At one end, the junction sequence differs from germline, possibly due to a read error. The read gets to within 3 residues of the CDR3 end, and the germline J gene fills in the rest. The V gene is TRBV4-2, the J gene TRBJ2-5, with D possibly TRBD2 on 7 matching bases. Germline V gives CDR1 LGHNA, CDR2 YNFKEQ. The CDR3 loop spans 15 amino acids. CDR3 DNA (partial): TGCGCCAGCAGTCCAACAGGGAGGGCCGAAGAGACC. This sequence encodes CASSPTGRAEET. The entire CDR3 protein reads CASSPTGRAEETQYF.

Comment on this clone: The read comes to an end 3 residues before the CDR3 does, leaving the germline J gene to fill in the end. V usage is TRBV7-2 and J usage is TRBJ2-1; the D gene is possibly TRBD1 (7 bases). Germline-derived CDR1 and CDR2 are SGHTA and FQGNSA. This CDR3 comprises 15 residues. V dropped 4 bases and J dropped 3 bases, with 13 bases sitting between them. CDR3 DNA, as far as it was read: TGTGCCAGCAGCTCTCCAGGGGGACTCTACAATGAG. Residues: CASSSPGGLYNE. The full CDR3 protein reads CASSSPGGLYNEQFF.